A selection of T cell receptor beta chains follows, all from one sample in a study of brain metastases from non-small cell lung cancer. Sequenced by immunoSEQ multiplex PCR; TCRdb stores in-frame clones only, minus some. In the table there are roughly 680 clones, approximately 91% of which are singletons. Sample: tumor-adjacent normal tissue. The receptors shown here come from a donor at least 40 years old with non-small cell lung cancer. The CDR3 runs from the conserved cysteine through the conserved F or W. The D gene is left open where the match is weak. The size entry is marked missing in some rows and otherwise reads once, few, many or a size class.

CDR3nt: TGTGCCACCAGTGACCCCGCGAGGAGCAATGAGCAGTTCTTC
CDR3aa: CATSDPARSNEQFF
d_gene: NA
j_gene: TRBJ2-1
v_gene: TRBV24-1
abundance: NA

CDR3nt: TGTGCCAGTAGTATAGTGTCAGGGGGCCAGCAGCCCCAGCATTTT
CDR3aa: CASSIVSGGQQPQHF
d_gene: TRBD1
j_gene: TRBJ1-5
v_gene: TRBV19
abundance: NA

CDR3nt: TGTGCCAGCAAAAAAGGACAGGGATCTGGAAACACCATATATTTT
CDR3aa: CASKKGQGSGNTIYF
d_gene: TRBD1
j_gene: TRBJ1-3
v_gene: TRBV27
abundance: NA

CDR3nt: TGTGCCAGCAGTTCGGACAGGGGTGTGGACTACACCTTC
CDR3aa: CASSSDRGVDYTF
d_gene: TRBD1
j_gene: TRBJ1-2
v_gene: TRBV28
abundance: few

CDR3nt: TGTGCCAGCAGCTCACCCACAGGGGCAAACACCATATATTTT
CDR3aa: CASSSPTGANTIYF
d_gene: TRBD1
j_gene: TRBJ1-3
v_gene: TRBV7-9
abundance: NA

CDR3nt: TGCGCCAGCAGCTTGGAGGGGGAGACCCAGTACTTC
CDR3aa: CASSLEGETQYF
d_gene: NA
j_gene: TRBJ2-5
v_gene: TRBV5-1
abundance: NA

CDR3nt: TGTGCCAGCAGTGCTACTTTGGACCCAGATACGCAGTATTTT
CDR3aa: CASSATLDPDTQYF
d_gene: NA
j_gene: TRBJ2-3
v_gene: TRBV6-6
abundance: NA

CDR3nt: TGTGCCAGCAGCTTATTAGCAGACCAAGAGACCCAGTACTTC
CDR3aa: CASSLLADQETQYF
d_gene: NA
j_gene: TRBJ2-5
v_gene: TRBV7-9
abundance: NA

CDR3nt: TGTGCCAGCAGCGATGAGCGGTTCACAGATACGCAGTATTTT
CDR3aa: CASSDERFTDTQYF
d_gene: NA
j_gene: TRBJ2-3
v_gene: TRBV14
abundance: NA

CDR3nt: TGTGCCTCCGCTCGGGGCAGCCTCTACGAGCAGTACTTC
CDR3aa: CASARGSLYEQYF
d_gene: NA
j_gene: TRBJ2-7
v_gene: TRBV27
abundance: NA

CDR3nt: TGTGCCACCAGCATTGGACTAGGAGGCGACAATGAGCAGTTCTTC
CDR3aa: CATSIGLGGDNEQFF
d_gene: TRBD2
j_gene: TRBJ2-1
v_gene: TRBV15
abundance: NA

CDR3nt: TGTGCCAGCAGTTTAGTGGCAGGGGCCGCGGTGACAGATACGCAGTATTTT
CDR3aa: CASSLVAGAAVTDTQYF
d_gene: NA
j_gene: TRBJ2-3
v_gene: TRBV27
abundance: NA

CDR3nt: TGTGCCAGCAGTTTATCGGGGGTCGGGGAGCTGTTTTTT
CDR3aa: CASSLSGVGELFF
d_gene: NA
j_gene: TRBJ2-2
v_gene: TRBV28
abundance: NA

CDR3nt: TGTGCCAGCCGAAAGGGGAATCAGCCCCAGCATTTT
CDR3aa: CASRKGNQPQHF
d_gene: NA
j_gene: TRBJ1-5
v_gene: TRBV6-5
abundance: NA

CDR3nt: TGTGCCAGTAGTCCGGACAGGTCCTACGAGCAGTACTTC
CDR3aa: CASSPDRSYEQYF
d_gene: TRBD1
j_gene: TRBJ2-7
v_gene: TRBV19
abundance: NA

CDR3nt: TGTGCCAGCAGCCAAGGGCTAGCGGGAGGTATCACAGATACGCAGTATTTT
CDR3aa: CASSQGLAGGITDTQYF
d_gene: TRBD2
j_gene: TRBJ2-3
v_gene: TRBV3-1/TRBV3-2
abundance: NA